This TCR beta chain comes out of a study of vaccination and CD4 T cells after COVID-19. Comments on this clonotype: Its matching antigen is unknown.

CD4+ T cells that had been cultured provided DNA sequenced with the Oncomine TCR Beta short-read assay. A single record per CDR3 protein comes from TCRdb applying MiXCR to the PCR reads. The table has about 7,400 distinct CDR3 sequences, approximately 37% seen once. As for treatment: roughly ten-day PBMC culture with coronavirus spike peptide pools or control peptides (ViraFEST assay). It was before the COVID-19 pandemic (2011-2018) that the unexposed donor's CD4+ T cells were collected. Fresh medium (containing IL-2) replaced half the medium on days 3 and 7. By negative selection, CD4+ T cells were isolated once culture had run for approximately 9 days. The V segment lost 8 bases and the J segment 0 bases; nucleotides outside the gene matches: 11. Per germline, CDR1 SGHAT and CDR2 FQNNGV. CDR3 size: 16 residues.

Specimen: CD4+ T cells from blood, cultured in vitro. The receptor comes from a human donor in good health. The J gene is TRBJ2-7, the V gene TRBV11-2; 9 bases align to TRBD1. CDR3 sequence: CASRPYGQGSSYEQYF. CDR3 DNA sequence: TGTGCCAGCCGACCGTACGGACAGGGGAGCTCCTACGAGCAGTACTTC. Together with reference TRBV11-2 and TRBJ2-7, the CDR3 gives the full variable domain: EAGVAQSPRYKIIEKRQSVAFWCNPISGHATLYWYQQILGQGPKLLIQFQNNGVVDDSQLPKDRFSAERLKGVDSTLKIQPAKLEDSAVYLCASRPYGQGSSYEQYFGPGTRLTVT.